Below, 10 T cell receptor beta chains from the same sample are listed, as sequenced in a study of T cells in Graves' hyperthyroidism and ophthalmopathy. Amplified TCR beta CDR3 regions derived from RNA transcripts. The primer set for the first-round RT-PCR of the TCR CDR3 was HTBI. TCRdb called the multiplex PCR reads again in MiXCR, with one record for every CDR3 protein. The sample includes around 380,000 distinct CDR3 sequences, approximately 12% of them seen just once. Sequenced sample: blood. Receptors originate from a man aged 25-45 years with Graves' hyperthyroidism that later progressed to Graves' ophthalmopathy.

This clonotype was picked up many times. The V gene is TRBV11-2, the J gene TRBJ1-2, with 8 bases lining up with TRBD1. The CDR3 has 14 amino acids. The trim removed 0 bases at V and 8 bases at J, leaving 5 bases unmatched. Germline assignment: CDR1 SGHAT and CDR2 FQNNGV. Here the CDR3 reads CASSLDQGAEGYTF. CDR3 coding DNA: TGTGCCAGCAGCTTAGACCAGGGGGCGGAGGGCTACACCTTC.

This clonotype was detected a few times. J is TRBJ2-3 and V is TRBV6-2 or TRBV6-3; a weak D match, TRBD1 (5 bases). The germline V and J ends were trimmed by 0 bases and 4 bases, with 8 bases remaining between them. Germline V gene sequence: CDR1 MNHEY, CDR2 SVGEGT. This CDR3 comprises 14 residues. CDR3 in DNA: TGTGCCAGCAGTTACTCAGGGGCCCCAGATACGCAGTATTTT. This encodes CASSYSGAPDTQYF.

V is TRBV20-1 and J is TRBJ1-6, with D tentatively TRBD1 (5 bases). Germline V gene data show CDR1 as DFQATT and CDR2 as SNEGSKA (reference sequence). Trimming cost V 1 base and J 6 bases, with 13 bases left between them. The CDR3 spans 15 residues. The CDR3 sequence is CSARVGGQLNSPLHF. The CDR3 DNA reads as TGCAGTGCTAGAGTTGGAGGACAACTTAATTCACCCCTCCACTTT.

This chain connects TRBV5-1 to TRBJ2-3, with TRBD2 matching 9 bases. J was trimmed by 1 base and V by 1 base; bases with no gene match: 10. In germline, CDR1 is SGHRS, CDR2 YFSETQ. The CDR3 length is 18 residues. This chain's CDR3 is CASSLPSGAGFGTDTQYF. Written as DNA, the CDR3 is TGCGCCAGCAGCTTGCCTAGCGGGGCAGGTTTCGGCACAGATACGCAGTATTTT.

CDR3 nucleotide sequence: TGTGCCAGTAGTATAGAGGGACAGGGTGGCTCACCCCTCCACTTT. Its translation is CASSIEGQGGSPLHF. The rearrangement joins TRBV19 to TRBJ1-6; TRBD1 agrees at 9 bases. The V and J ends lost 0 bases and 10 bases, in that order; junction bases with no gene match: 4. Germline V lookup: CDR1 LNHDA, CDR2 SQIVND (reference sequence). CDR3 length equals 15 residues. The whole variable domain, remainder taken from reference TRBV19 and TRBJ1-6, is DGGITQSPKYLFRKEGQNVTLSCEQNLNHDAMYWYRQDPGQGLRLIYYSQIVNDFQKGDIAEGYSVSREKKESFPLTVTSAQKNPTAFYLCASSIEGQGGSPLHFGNGTRLTVT.

This clonotype was observed many times. The rearrangement uses TRBV3-1 and TRBJ2-7; a possible D gene is TRBD1 (6 bases). CDR1 LGHDT and CDR2 YNNKEL come from the germline V gene (reference sequence). V lost 4 bases and J lost 4, with 14 bases in between. The CDR3 length is 14 residues. CDR3 bases: TGTGCCAGCAGCCGCCGGGACACTCAGTACGAGCAGTACTTC. Translating gives CASSRRDTQYEQYF.

This chain uses TRBV28 with TRBJ1-4, with a possible D match to TRBD1 (6 bases). This CDR3 comprises 14 residues. Germline lookup yields CDR1 MDHEN and CDR2 SYDVKM. The germline V and J ends were trimmed by 5 bases and 10 bases, with 17 bases remaining between them. For the CDR3, the DNA is TGTGCCAGCAGTAGGGGGACCCGAAAGCGAAAACTGTTTTTT. Amino acid sequence: CASSRGTRKRKLFF.

The rearrangement uses TRBV29-1 and TRBJ1-2; the D gene is possibly TRBD1 (5 bases). Trimming left V 5 bases short and J 6 bases short, with 10 bases between. CDR3 length: 11 amino acids. Germline V gene sequence: CDR1 SQVTM, CDR2 ANQGSEA. The CDR3 region is CSVSSGHGYTF. CDR3 sequence (DNA): TGCAGCGTTTCTTCGGGGCATGGCTACACCTTC.

This clonotype was detected many times. This sequence joins TRBV10-3 and TRBJ1-5, with D possibly matching TRBD1 (6 bases). The CDR3 contains 14 residues. Per germline, CDR1 ENHRY and CDR2 SYGVKD. Trimming cost V 3 bases and J 5 bases, with 11 bases left between them. CDR3 bases: TGTGCCATCAGTGATGGGGGGCGGGATCAGCCCCAGCATTTT. Amino acids: CAISDGGRDQPQHF.

The gene calls are TRBV29-1 and TRBJ2-1, with D perhaps being TRBD1 or TRBD2 (5 bases each). Per the germline V gene, CDR1 is SQVTM and CDR2 is ANQGSEA. The CDR3 length is 17 residues. V was pared by 3 bases and J by 4 bases, with 22 bases between. The CDR3 is CSVDPRDPFNSYNEQFF. In nucleotides, the CDR3 is TGCAGCGTTGACCCCCGGGACCCCTTCAACTCATACAATGAGCAGTTCTTC.